This T cell receptor (beta chain) was documented in a study of somatic mutations in cytotoxic T cells in rheumatoid arthritis. This clone was detected only a few times. The protocol was immunoSEQ multiplex PCR, while the TCRdb copy is restricted to in-frame clones and leaves out a portion. Of roughly 17,000 clones listed, 85% are singletons. Sequencing was carried out using CD8+ T cells sorted from blood. The TCR sequence derives from a woman in her thirties or forties with rheumatoid arthritis.

CDR3 DNA: TGTGCCAGCAGGCCCGCGGGACTAAACCACGAGCAGTACTTC. The encoded protein is CASRPAGLNHEQYF. The chain is built from TRBV28 and TRBJ2-7; 7 positions agree with TRBD2. The V gene's germline CDR1 is MDHEN and CDR2 SYDVKM. This CDR3 is 14 amino acids long. After removal of 6 bases from V and 5 bases from J, the junction contained 10 bases not matched to a gene.